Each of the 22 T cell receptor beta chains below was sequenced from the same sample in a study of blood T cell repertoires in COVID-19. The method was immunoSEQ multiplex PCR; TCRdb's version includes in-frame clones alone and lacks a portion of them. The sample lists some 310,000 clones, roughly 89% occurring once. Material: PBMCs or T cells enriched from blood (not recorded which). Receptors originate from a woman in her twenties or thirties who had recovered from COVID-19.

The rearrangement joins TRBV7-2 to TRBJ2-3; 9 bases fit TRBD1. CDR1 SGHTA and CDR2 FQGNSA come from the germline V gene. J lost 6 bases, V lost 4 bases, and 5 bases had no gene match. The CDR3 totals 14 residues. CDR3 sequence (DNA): TGTGCCAGCAGCTCACGGACAGGGGAGGATACGCAGTATTTT. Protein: CASSSRTGEDTQYF.

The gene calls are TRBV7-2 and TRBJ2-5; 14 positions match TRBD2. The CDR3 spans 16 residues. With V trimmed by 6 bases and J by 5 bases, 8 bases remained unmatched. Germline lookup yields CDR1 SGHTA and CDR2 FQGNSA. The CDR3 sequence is CASSRLAGGPGETQYF. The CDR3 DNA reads TGTGCCAGCAGTCGACTAGCGGGAGGGCCGGGGGAGACCCAGTACTTC.

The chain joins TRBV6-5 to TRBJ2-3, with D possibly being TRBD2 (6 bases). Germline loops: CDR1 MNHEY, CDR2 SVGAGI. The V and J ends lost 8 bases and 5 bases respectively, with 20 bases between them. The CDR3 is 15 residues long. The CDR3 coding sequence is TGTGCCAGCCGATTTAGGGCGGGATGGCAAGATACGCAGTATTTT. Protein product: CASRFRAGWQDTQYF.

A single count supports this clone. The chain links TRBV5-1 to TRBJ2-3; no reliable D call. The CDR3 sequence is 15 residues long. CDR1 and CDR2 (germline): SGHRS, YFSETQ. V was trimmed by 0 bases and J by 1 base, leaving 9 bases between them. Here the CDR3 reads CASSLDTERTDTQYF. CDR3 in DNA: TGCGCCAGCAGCTTGGACACGGAGCGCACAGATACGCAGTATTTT.

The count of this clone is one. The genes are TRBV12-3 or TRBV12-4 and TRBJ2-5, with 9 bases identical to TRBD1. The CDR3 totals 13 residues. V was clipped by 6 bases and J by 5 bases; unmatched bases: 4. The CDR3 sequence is CASSDRGSETQYF. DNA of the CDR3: TGTGCCAGCAGCGACAGGGGGTCGGAGACCCAGTACTTC.

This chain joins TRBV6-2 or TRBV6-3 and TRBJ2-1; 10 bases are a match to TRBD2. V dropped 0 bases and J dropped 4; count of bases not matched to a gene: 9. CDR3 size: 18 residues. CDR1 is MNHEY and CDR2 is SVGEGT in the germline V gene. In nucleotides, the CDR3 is TGTGCCAGCAGTTACTCGAGTAAGGGACTAGCGCGATACAATGAGCAGTTCTTC. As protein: CASSYSSKGLARYNEQFF.

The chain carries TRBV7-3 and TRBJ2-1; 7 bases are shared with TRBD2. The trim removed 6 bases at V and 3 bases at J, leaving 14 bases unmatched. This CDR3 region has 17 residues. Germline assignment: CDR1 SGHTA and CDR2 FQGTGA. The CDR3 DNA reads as TGTGCCAGCAGTCCAAGGGGAGGGAGGATCAGCTACAATGAGCAGTTCTTC. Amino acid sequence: CASSPRGGRISYNEQFF.

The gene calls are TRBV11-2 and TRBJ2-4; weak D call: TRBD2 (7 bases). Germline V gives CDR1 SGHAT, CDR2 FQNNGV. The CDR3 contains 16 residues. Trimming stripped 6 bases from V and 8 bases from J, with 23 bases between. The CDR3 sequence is CASSPKGGADYYIQYF. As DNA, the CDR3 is TGTGCCAGCAGTCCAAAGGGGGGGGCGGATTACTACATTCAGTACTTC.

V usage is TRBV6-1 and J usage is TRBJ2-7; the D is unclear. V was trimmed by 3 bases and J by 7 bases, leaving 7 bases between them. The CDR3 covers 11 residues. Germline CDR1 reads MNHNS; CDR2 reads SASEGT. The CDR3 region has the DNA TGTGCCAGCAGTGATCTCGGGGAGCAGTACTTC. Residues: CASSDLGEQYF.

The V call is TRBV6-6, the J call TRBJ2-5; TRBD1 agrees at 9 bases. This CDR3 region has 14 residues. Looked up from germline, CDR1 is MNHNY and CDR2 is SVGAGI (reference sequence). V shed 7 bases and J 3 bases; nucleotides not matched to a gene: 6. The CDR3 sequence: CASKGTGKKETQYF. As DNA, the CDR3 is TGTGCCAGCAAGGGGACAGGGAAAAAAGAGACCCAGTACTTC.

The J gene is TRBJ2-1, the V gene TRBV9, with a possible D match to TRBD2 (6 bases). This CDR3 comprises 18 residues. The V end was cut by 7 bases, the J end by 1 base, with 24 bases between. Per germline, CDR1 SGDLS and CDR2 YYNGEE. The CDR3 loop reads CASRSLTRGYDSYNEQFF. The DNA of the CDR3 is TGTGCCAGCCGTAGCCTCACTCGGGGGTACGATTCCTACAATGAGCAGTTCTTC.

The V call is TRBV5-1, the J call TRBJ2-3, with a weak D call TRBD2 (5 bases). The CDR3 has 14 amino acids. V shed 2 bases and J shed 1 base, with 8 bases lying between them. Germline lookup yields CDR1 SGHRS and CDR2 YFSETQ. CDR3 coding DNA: TGCGCCAGCAGCTTTGGCGGGCGCACAGATACGCAGTATTTT. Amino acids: CASSFGGRTDTQYF.

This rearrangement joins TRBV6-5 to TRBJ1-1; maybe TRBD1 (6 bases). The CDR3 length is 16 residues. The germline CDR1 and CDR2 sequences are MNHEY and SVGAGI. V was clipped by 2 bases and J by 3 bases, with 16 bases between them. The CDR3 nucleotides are TGTGCCAGCAGTTACACAACCGACAGGTCCCACACTGAAGCTTTCTTT. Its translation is CASSYTTDRSHTEAFF.

CDR3 coding DNA: TGTGCCATCAGTGAAGATAGGACAGGCAGTGGCTACACCTTC. It specifies CAISEDRTGSGYTF. This rearrangement joins TRBV10-3 to TRBJ1-2, with 7 bases aligning to TRBD1. The CDR3 runs 14 residues. V lost 3 bases, J lost 7 bases, and 8 bases stayed unmatched. From germline, CDR1 is ENHRY and CDR2 SYGVKD.

The CDR3 nucleotides are TGTGCCAGCAGCCTCCCAGAAACTGAAGCTTTCTTT. Amino acid sequence: CASSLPETEAFF. This chain connects TRBV6-5 to TRBJ1-1; no reliable D call. Germline values: CDR1 MNHEY, CDR2 SVGAGI. Trimming took off 6 bases at V and 5 bases at J, with 10 bases between the two ends. The CDR3 runs 12 residues.

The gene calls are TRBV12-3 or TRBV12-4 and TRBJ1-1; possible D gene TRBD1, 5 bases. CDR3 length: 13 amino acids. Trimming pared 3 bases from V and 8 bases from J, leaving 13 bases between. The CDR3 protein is CASSLAVRDEAFF. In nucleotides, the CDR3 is TGTGCCAGCAGTTTGGCCGTGCGGGACGAAGCTTTCTTT.

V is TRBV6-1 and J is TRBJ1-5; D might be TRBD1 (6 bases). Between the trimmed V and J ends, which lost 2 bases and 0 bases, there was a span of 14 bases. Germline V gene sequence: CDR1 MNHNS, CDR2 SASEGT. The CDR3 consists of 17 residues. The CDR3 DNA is TGTGCCAGCAGTGAAAAACAGGGCCGCGATAGCAATCAGCCCCAGCATTTT. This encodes CASSEKQGRDSNQPQHF.

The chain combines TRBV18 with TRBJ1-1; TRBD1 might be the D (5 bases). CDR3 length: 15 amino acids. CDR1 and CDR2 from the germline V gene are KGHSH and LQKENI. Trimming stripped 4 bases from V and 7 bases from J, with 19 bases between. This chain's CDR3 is CASSLYAGVGLEAFF. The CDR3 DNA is TGTGCCAGCTCACTGTACGCGGGGGTCGGGCTTGAAGCTTTCTTT.

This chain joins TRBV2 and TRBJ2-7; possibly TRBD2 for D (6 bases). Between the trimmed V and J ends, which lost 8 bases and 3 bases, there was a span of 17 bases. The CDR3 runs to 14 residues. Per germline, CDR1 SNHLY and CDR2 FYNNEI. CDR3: CASSSGTQNYEQYF. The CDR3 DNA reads TGTGCCAGCTCATCCGGGACTCAAAACTACGAGCAGTACTTC.

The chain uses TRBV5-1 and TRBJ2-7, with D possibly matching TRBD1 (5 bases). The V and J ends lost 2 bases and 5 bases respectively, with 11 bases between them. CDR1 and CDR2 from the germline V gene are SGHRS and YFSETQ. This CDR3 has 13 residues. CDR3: CASSFGHDDEQYF. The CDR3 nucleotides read TGCGCCAGCAGCTTCGGACATGACGACGAGCAGTACTTC.

CDR3 bases: TGTGCCAAAGGTAGGGACCCCCCGGGGGGCACAGATACGCAGTATTTT. It specifies CAKGRDPPGGTDTQYF. The chain recombines TRBV10-3 with TRBJ2-3, with TRBD2 as a possible D gene (6 bases). CDR3 size: 16 residues. Trimming stripped 10 bases from V and 1 base from J, with 21 bases between. Germline-derived CDR1 and CDR2 are ENHRY and SYGVKD.

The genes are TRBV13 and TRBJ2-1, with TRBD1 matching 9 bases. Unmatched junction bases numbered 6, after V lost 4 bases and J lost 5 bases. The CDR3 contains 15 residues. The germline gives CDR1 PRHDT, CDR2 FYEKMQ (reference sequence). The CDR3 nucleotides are TGTGCCAGCAGCTCTTACACAGGGGGCAACAATGAGCAGTTCTTC. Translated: CASSSYTGGNNEQFF.